This T cell receptor beta chain was profiled in a study of cytomegalovirus exposure and HLA in healthy donors. Study background: Ancestry clustering placed 70% to 85% of more than 350 genotyped donors in the Caucasian-associated cluster.

Primers: 60 Vbeta forward and 13 Jbeta reverse. Profiled with immunoSEQ multiplex PCR; TCRdb holds only in-frame clones, not every one. The sample lists about 120,000 clones, roughly a tenth occurring once. This CDR3 has 14 residues. Looked up from germline, CDR1 is SQVTM and CDR2 is ANQGSEA. V gave up 6 bases and J gave up 3 bases; unmatched junction bases: 8. This clone was seen more than once but under ten times. Its target is not known. General study findings and limits: Cytomegalovirus association was assigned to around 150 TCR beta chains. Segments of the TCR beta V type were, in most cases, productive about 87% or about 30% of the time in an earlier analysis.

This receptor was identified in a man aged 30 to 45 in good health and CMV-seronegative. The chain has TRBV29-1 and TRBJ2-5, with TRBD1 matching 9 bases. Sequenced material: PBMCs. The CDR3 nucleotides are TGCAGCGTCATGTGGACAGGGGAAGAAGAGACCCAGTACTTC. Encoded protein: CSVMWTGEEETQYF. Complete variable domain (other parts from reference TRBV29-1 and TRBJ2-5): SAVISQKPSRDICQRGTSLTIQCQVDSQVTMMFWYRQQPGQSLTLIATANQGSEATYESGFVIDKFPISRPNLTFSTLTVSNMSPEDSSIYLCSVMWTGEEETQYFGPGTRLLVL.